The 27 T cell receptor beta chains listed next were all sequenced from one sample in a study of blood T cell repertoires in COVID-19. TCRdb keeps only in-frame clones here, not all; method: immunoSEQ multiplex PCR. The table has 100,000 to 150,000 clones, over 75% seen once. The sequencing sample was made of peripheral blood. The origin of the receptors is a man aged 30-40 years with COVID-19, enrolled during active disease.

This sequence joins TRBV2 and TRBJ2-7; 11 positions agree with TRBD1. V shed 5 bases, J shed 3 bases, and the junction held 3 bases outside the gene matches. CDR3 length: 14 amino acids. CDR1 and CDR2 from the germline V gene are SNHLY and FYNNEI. CDR3 coding DNA: TGTGCCAGCAGTCCCGGGACAGGGGGCTACGAGCAGTACTTC. Translated: CASSPGTGGYEQYF.

Only one count was recorded for this clone. The chain joins TRBV11-2 to TRBJ1-4; tentatively, D is TRBD1 (6 bases). With 2 bases removed from V and 8 bases from J, the gap between germline ends came to 12 bases. The CDR3 is 14 residues long. In germline, CDR1 is SGHAT, CDR2 FQNNGV. This chain's CDR3 is CASSLRGIGEKLFF. In DNA form, the CDR3 reads TGTGCCAGCAGCTTAAGGGGGATAGGGGAAAAACTGTTTTTT.

The chain couples TRBV19 to TRBJ2-5; 11 nucleotides line up with TRBD2. This CDR3 contains 16 residues. Trimming removed 0 bases from V and 5 bases from J; junction bases left unmatched: 5. Germline CDR1 reads LNHDA; CDR2 reads SQIVND (reference sequence). The chain's CDR3 is CASSIDRLAGRETQYF. As DNA, the CDR3 is TGTGCCAGTAGTATAGATCGACTAGCGGGGCGGGAGACCCAGTACTTC.

This chain joins TRBV11-2 and TRBJ2-5, with 8 positions matching TRBD2. Germline V gene lookup returns CDR1 SGHAT and CDR2 FQNNGV. With 2 bases clipped from V and 6 bases from J, the junction kept 8 bases outside the gene matches. The CDR3 extends over 15 amino acids. This CDR3 reads CASSLNGGAKQTQYF. CDR3 DNA: TGTGCCAGCAGCTTAAACGGGGGGGCCAAGCAGACCCAGTACTTC. Supplemented by reference TRBV11-2 and TRBJ2-5, the full variable domain reads EAGVAQSPRYKIIEKRQSVAFWCNPISGHATLYWYQQILGQGPKLLIQFQNNGVVDDSQLPKDRFSAERLKGVDSTLKIQPAKLEDSAVYLCASSLNGGAKQTQYFGPGTRLLVL.

The chain combines TRBV4-3 with TRBJ1-1; TRBD1 matches 9 bases. CDR1 and CDR2 from the germline V gene are LGHNA and YSLEER. J was trimmed by 4 bases and V by 3 bases; bases with no gene match: 9. This CDR3 is built from 16 residues. The CDR3 protein is CASSQVRTGETTEAFF. DNA for the CDR3: TGCGCCAGCAGCCAGGTTCGGACAGGGGAGACCACTGAAGCTTTCTTT.

The chain employs TRBV2 and TRBJ1-2; 8 positions agree with TRBD1. This CDR3 is built from 13 residues. Looked up from germline, CDR1 is SNHLY and CDR2 is FYNNEI. Trimming took 3 bases from V and 7 from J; bases not matched to a gene: 4. The chain's CDR3 is CASSDQGALGYTF. The CDR3 coding sequence is TGTGCCAGCAGTGATCAGGGGGCGCTTGGCTACACCTTC.

This chain uses TRBV9 with TRBJ2-3; TRBD2 is a possible D gene (6 bases). The CDR3 has 15 residues. V lost 3 bases and J lost 6, with 17 bases in between. Germline loops: CDR1 SGDLS, CDR2 YYNGEE. The CDR3: CASSALRRDWDTQYF. The CDR3 region has the DNA TGTGCCAGCAGCGCCCTCAGGAGGGACTGGGATACGCAGTATTTT.

In this sample, this clone turned up a few times. The chain carries TRBV30 and TRBJ1-1, with D maybe TRBD1 (5 bases). The CDR3 consists of 10 residues. Between the trimmed V and J ends, which lost 7 bases and 10 bases, there was a span of 13 bases. Looked up from germline, CDR1 is GTSNPN and CDR2 is SVGIG (reference sequence). The CDR3 region has the DNA TGTGCCTCCAGGGTCATTGGAGCTTTCTTT. As protein: CASRVIGAFF.

This chain uses TRBV27 with TRBJ1-1; 8 bases are a match to TRBD1. With 4 bases clipped from V and 2 bases from J, the junction kept 6 bases outside the gene matches. The CDR3 spans 15 residues. Germline assignment: CDR1 MNHEY and CDR2 SMNVEV (reference sequence). The DNA of the CDR3 is TGTGCCAGCAGTTCCCCCAGGGGGCTTAACACTGAAGCTTTCTTT. Amino acid sequence: CASSSPRGLNTEAFF.

The chain combines TRBV6-2 or TRBV6-3 with TRBJ1-5; 10 bases line up with TRBD1. J lost 7 bases, V lost 4 bases, and 7 bases had no gene match. Germline V CDR1 and CDR2: MNHEY, SVGEGT. The CDR3 is 15 residues long. The DNA for the CDR3 is TGTGCCAGCAGTTCGGGACAGGGGACGTGGCAGCCCCAGCATTTT. This codes for CASSSGQGTWQPQHF.

In DNA form, the CDR3 reads TGTGCCAGCAGGCTCGACACGATCTATGGCTACACCTTC. Translation gives CASRLDTIYGYTF. This sequence joins TRBV6-5 and TRBJ1-2; D is uncertain. Trimming took off 6 bases at V and 4 bases at J, with 12 bases between the two ends. Looked up from germline, CDR1 is MNHEY and CDR2 is SVGAGI. The CDR3 extends over 13 amino acids.

V gene TRBV20-1 combines with J gene TRBJ1-2, with TRBD1 identical over 7 bases. Per the germline V gene, CDR1 is DFQATT and CDR2 is SNEGSKA (reference sequence). J was trimmed by 6 bases and V by 3 bases; bases with no gene match: 4. CDR3 length: 12 residues. DNA for the CDR3: TGCAGTGCTAGTCCCAGGGGGGATGGCTACACCTTC. It translates to CSASPRGDGYTF.

Here the CDR3 DNA reads TGTGCCAGCAGTCCTCAGGGACTAGCGGGCATAAGCACAGATACGCAGTATTTT. Its protein is CASSPQGLAGISTDTQYF. The rearrangement joins TRBV27 to TRBJ2-3; 12 nucleotides agree with TRBD2. The V gene end was trimmed by 5 bases and the J gene end by 0 bases; junction bases not matched to a gene: 9. The CDR3 consists of 18 residues. The germline V gene has CDR1 MNHEY and CDR2 SMNVEV (reference sequence).

The rearrangement joins TRBV5-6 to TRBJ2-7, with D possibly being TRBD1 (5 bases). Looked up from germline, CDR1 is SGHDT and CDR2 is YYEEEE. The V gene lost 0 bases and the J gene lost 6 bases, with 10 bases spanning the gap. This CDR3 spans 13 amino acids. CDR3 residues: CASSLEGASEQYF. In DNA form, the CDR3 reads TGTGCCAGCAGCTTGGAAGGGGCCAGCGAGCAGTACTTC.

V is TRBV10-2 and J is TRBJ2-1; 11 bases are shared with TRBD2. This CDR3 region has 19 residues. Germline V gene sequence: CDR1 WSHSY, CDR2 SAAADI. The V and J ends lost 7 bases and 9 bases, in that order; junction bases with no gene match: 23. CDR3 DNA sequence: TGCGCCAGCACCCCTGTACGATCCTTCCTAGCGGGGGGAGGAGGTGAGCAGTTCTTC. This translates into CASTPVRSFLAGGGGEQFF.

This clone was found a few times. The chain uses TRBV2 and TRBJ2-4; TRBD2 is a possible D gene (5 bases). Trimming shortened V by 8 bases and J by 0 bases, and 11 bases separated the two germline ends. Per germline, CDR1 SNHLY and CDR2 FYNNEI. CDR3 length: 14 amino acids. CDR3: CASEGGLAKNIQYF. The CDR3 DNA is TGTGCCAGCGAGGGCGGACTAGCCAAAAACATTCAGTACTTC.

V is TRBV5-1 and J is TRBJ1-1; D remains unclear. Trimming left V 1 base short and J 1 base short, with 8 bases between. Germline V gene data show CDR1 as SGHRS and CDR2 as YFSETQ. The CDR3 has 14 residues. The DNA for the CDR3 is TGCGCCAGCAGCTTGAATGCAGAGAACACTGAAGCTTTCTTT. It yields the protein CASSLNAENTEAFF.

This clone has a single count. The gene calls are TRBV4-3 and TRBJ1-5, with D maybe TRBD1 (6 bases). This CDR3 comprises 15 residues. CDR1 LGHNA and CDR2 YSLEER come from the germline V gene. Trimming shortened V by 3 bases and J by 2 bases, and 11 bases separated the two germline ends. The CDR3 region is CASSHTTGRNQPQHF. CDR3 DNA sequence: TGCGCCAGCAGCCACACGACAGGACGCAATCAGCCCCAGCATTTT.

This clone has only a few counts. The CDR3 protein is CASGLLFLAGVFEAGELFF. In DNA, the CDR3 is TGTGCTAGTGGTTTGTTATTCCTAGCGGGAGTTTTCGAGGCCGGGGAGCTGTTTTTT. The chain has TRBV12-5 and TRBJ2-2, with 10 bases aligning to TRBD2. The V gene end was trimmed by 2 bases and the J gene end by 6 bases; junction bases not matched to a gene: 15. Per germline, CDR1 LGHNT and CDR2 FRNRAP. The CDR3 has 19 residues.

The chain recombines TRBV19 with TRBJ2-1, with no clear D. Trimming cost V 0 bases and J 2 bases, with 8 bases left between them. Germline loops: CDR1 LNHDA, CDR2 SQIVND (reference sequence). This CDR3 is built from 15 residues. DNA for the CDR3: TGTGCCAGTAGTATAGATGGCCGTCCCTACAATGAGCAGTTCTTC. It specifies CASSIDGRPYNEQFF. Filled out from reference TRBV19 and TRBJ2-1, the complete variable domain reads DGGITQSPKYLFRKEGQNVTLSCEQNLNHDAMYWYRQDPGQGLRLIYYSQIVNDFQKGDIAEGYSVSREKKESFPLTVTSAQKNPTAFYLCASSIDGRPYNEQFFGPGTRLTVL.

The chain uses TRBV28 and TRBJ2-7; D ambiguous. Germline loops: CDR1 MDHEN, CDR2 SYDVKM. Trimming pared 4 bases from V and 4 bases from J, leaving 8 bases between. CDR3 length equals 12 residues. The CDR3 coding sequence is TGTGCCAGCAGTTCCCCACAATACGAGCAGTACTTC. It encodes CASSSPQYEQYF.

This clone was counted many times. V usage is TRBV30 and J usage is TRBJ1-4, with no clear D. V dropped 2 bases and J dropped 4 bases, with 8 bases sitting between them. The CDR3 covers 13 residues. Germline V gene data show CDR1 as GTSNPN and CDR2 as SVGIG (reference sequence). CDR3 residues: CAWSRDYNEKLFF. The DNA for the CDR3 is TGTGCCTGGAGTCGGGATTATAATGAAAAACTGTTTTTT.

The gene calls are TRBV5-1 and TRBJ1-4; D possibly corresponds to TRBD1 (5 bases). The CDR3 has 14 residues. CDR1 and CDR2 from the germline V gene are SGHRS and YFSETQ. Trimming took 5 bases from V and 5 from J, leaving 13 bases between them. CDR3 in amino acids: CASRPDSGNEKLFF. CDR3 DNA: TGCGCCAGCAGACCAGACAGCGGGAATGAAAAACTGTTTTTT.

This clone was detected only once. The rearrangement links TRBV7-8 to TRBJ2-5, with 7 bases identical to TRBD2. The V gene's germline CDR1 is SGHVS and CDR2 FQNEAQ. V lost 2 bases to trimming and J lost 5 bases; unmatched junction nucleotides: 14. The CDR3 spans 17 residues. CDR3 loop: CASSLFVAGAGRETQYF. CDR3 nucleotides: TGTGCCAGCAGCTTATTCGTGGCGGGAGCGGGGAGGGAGACCCAGTACTTC.

Here the CDR3 reads CASSLNIFGRENTEAFF. CDR3 bases: TGCGCCAGCAGCTTGAATATATTCGGGCGGGAGAACACTGAAGCTTTCTTT. V is TRBV5-1 and J is TRBJ1-1; D is unresolved. V was cut by 1 base and J by 1 base, with 17 bases left in between. CDR1 SGHRS and CDR2 YFSETQ come from the germline V gene. The CDR3 totals 17 residues.

The chain has TRBV5-1 and TRBJ2-2; the match to TRBD1 covers 11 bases. In germline, CDR1 is SGHRS, CDR2 YFSETQ. V shed 2 bases and J 4 bases; nucleotides not matched to a gene: 7. This CDR3 contains 17 residues. The CDR3 loop is CASSLTAGTGGTGELFF. The CDR3 DNA sequence: TGCGCCAGCAGCTTAACCGCCGGGACAGGGGGCACCGGGGAGCTGTTTTTT.

Only a few counts were recorded for this clone. The CDR3 DNA reads TGCGCCAGCAGCCGTGGGCATGCCATCATAGCAACTAATGAAAAACTGTTTTTT. It translates to CASSRGHAIIATNEKLFF. This sequence joins TRBV4-1 and TRBJ1-4; D is undetermined. The CDR3 has 18 amino acids. Trimming left V 4 bases short and J 0 bases short, with 18 bases between. The germline V gene encodes CDR1 MGHRA and CDR2 YSYEKL.